Below, 23 T cell receptor beta chains from the same sample are listed, as sequenced in a study of T-cell memory formation after mild COVID-19. MiXCR, run by TCRdb on the 5' RACE reads, gives a single entry per CDR3 protein. The table shows roughly 350,000 distinct CDR3 sequences, with roughly an eighth occurring only once. Sequencing used PBMCs or a T cell subset sorted from them (not recorded which). These receptors originate from a man between 18 and 35 years old who had mild COVID-19 (a few samples of this study predate the infection). Cell type and time point are not known.

On this clonotype: Given a much more abundant clone one base away, this may be a read error. The V call is TRBV24-1, the J call TRBJ2-3; 10 nucleotides line up with TRBD2. The CDR3 length is 16 residues. Germline V CDR1 and CDR2: KGHDR, SFDVKD. The CDR3 region is CATSDLKRGGDDMQYF. The CDR3 nucleotides read TGTGCCACCAGTGATTTAAAGCGGGGGGGAGATGATATGCAGTATTTT.

V gene TRBV6-6 combines with J gene TRBJ2-1; the D is unclear. The V gene lost 2 bases and the J gene lost 5 bases, with 10 bases spanning the gap. The germline V gene has CDR1 MNHNY and CDR2 SVGAGI (reference sequence). This CDR3 is built from 14 residues. Here the CDR3 reads CASSYPSVHNEQFF. CDR3 nucleotides: TGTGCCAGCAGTTACCCCTCCGTCCACAATGAGCAGTTCTTC.

V usage is TRBV11-2 and J usage is TRBJ1-1; 7 bases map to TRBD1. Germline V gene data show CDR1 as SGHAT and CDR2 as FQNNGV. Germline trimming cut 5 bases from V and 1 base from J; bases unmatched to any gene: 7. The length of the CDR3 is 15 residues. The CDR3 nucleotides are TGTGCCAGCAGCCCCTCGACAGGGAAGAACACTGAAGCTTTCTTT. It codes for CASSPSTGKNTEAFF.

A few counts support this clonotype. V and J are TRBV9 and TRBJ2-2, with D possibly being TRBD2 (5 bases). The CDR3 is made up of 15 amino acids. The germline V gene encodes CDR1 SGDLS and CDR2 YYNGEE. V gave up 3 bases and J gave up 3 bases, with 12 bases separating them. The CDR3: CASSGRSKDTGELFF. The CDR3 DNA reads as TGTGCCAGCAGCGGGAGGTCTAAAGACACCGGGGAGCTGTTTTTT.

The rearrangement links TRBV19 to TRBJ1-5, with 7 positions matching TRBD1. CDR1 LNHDA and CDR2 SQIVND come from the germline V gene (reference sequence). This CDR3 has 14 amino acids. With 4 bases clipped from V and 6 bases from J, the junction kept 6 bases outside the gene matches. The CDR3 DNA follows: TGTGCCAGTAGTACCCGACAGGGTGGTCAGCCCCAGCATTTT. This translates into CASSTRQGGQPQHF.

This chain uses TRBV5-1 with TRBJ2-1; TRBD2 matches 11 bases. The V segment lost 1 base and the J segment 7 bases; nucleotides outside the gene matches: 4. The CDR3 spans 15 residues. In germline, CDR1 is SGHRS, CDR2 YFSETQ. The CDR3 coding sequence is TGCGCCAGCAGCTTGTGGGCTAGCGGGGGGAATGAGCAGTTCTTC. This sequence encodes CASSLWASGGNEQFF.

This clonotype was found a few times. This chain joins TRBV6-5 and TRBJ1-5; D possibly corresponds to TRBD1 (5 bases). V was cut by 5 bases and J by 2 bases, with 16 bases left in between. CDR1 is MNHEY and CDR2 is SVGAGI in the germline V gene. The CDR3 spans 16 residues. CDR3 protein: CASSPGTSTGNQPQHF. The CDR3 DNA follows: TGTGCCAGCAGTCCCGGGACTTCAACGGGCAATCAGCCCCAGCATTTT.

This clonotype has a count of ten or more. This chain's CDR3 is CATSLGLADYNEQFF. CDR3 nucleotides: TGTGCCACCAGCCTGGGACTAGCAGATTACAATGAGCAGTTCTTC. J is TRBJ2-1 and V is TRBV15; TRBD2 matches at 9 bases. The CDR3 covers 15 residues. Germline V gene lookup returns CDR1 LNHNV and CDR2 YYDKDF (reference sequence). J gave up 4 bases and V 5 bases, and 6 bases lay outside the gene matches. Based on the CDR3 plus reference TRBV15 and TRBJ2-1, the full variable domain is DAMVIQNPRYQVTQFGKPVTLSCSQTLNHNVMYWYQQKSSQAPKLLFHYYDKDFNNEADTPDNFQSRRPNTSFCFLDIRSPGLGDTAMYLCATSLGLADYNEQFFGPGTRLTVL.

The sample holds a few counts of this clonotype. The V gene is TRBV29-1, the J gene TRBJ2-6, with D hard to call. CDR1 is SQVTM and CDR2 is ANQGSEA in the germline V gene. CDR3 size: 16 residues. V lost 6 bases, J lost 0 bases, and 15 bases lay in between. Written as DNA, the CDR3 is TGCAGCGTGAACTCGGACGGGCGCTCTGGGGCCAACGTCCTGACTTTC. It translates to CSVNSDGRSGANVLTF.

This clonotype was seen a few times. V usage is TRBV6-2 or TRBV6-3 and J usage is TRBJ2-3; TRBD2 agrees at 7 bases. V trimming: 6 bases; J trimming: 2 bases; junction bases outside the gene matches: 5. CDR3 length: 14 amino acids. Per germline, CDR1 MNHEY and CDR2 SVGEGT. CDR3 region: CASSHRGDTDTQYF. DNA for the CDR3: TGTGCCAGCAGCCACCGGGGGGACACAGATACGCAGTATTTT.

This clonotype showed up many times. This sequence joins TRBV7-2 and TRBJ2-5; 8 bases align to TRBD2. V was pared by 5 bases and J by 3 bases, with 11 bases of the junction left unmatched. The CDR3 is 16 amino acids. The V gene's germline CDR1 is SGHTA and CDR2 FQGNSA. CDR3 sequence reads: CASSPPPLRGEETQYF. In nucleotides, the CDR3 is TGTGCCAGCAGCCCACCGCCATTGCGGGGGGAAGAGACCCAGTACTTC.

The rearrangement links TRBV7-3 to TRBJ2-5, with TRBD2 matching over 8 bases. Losses at the gene ends were 5 bases for V and 3 bases for J; bases not matched to a gene: 8. Germline V lookup: CDR1 SGHTA, CDR2 FQGTGA. The length of the CDR3 is 15 residues. DNA for the CDR3: TGTGCCAGCAGCCTCTCAGGGACTAGAGAAGAGACCCAGTACTTC. Translated, it gives CASSLSGTREETQYF.

This chain uses TRBV7-2 with TRBJ2-1; D may be TRBD1 or TRBD2 (5 bases each). Germline values: CDR1 SGHTA, CDR2 FQGNSA. This CDR3 contains 16 residues. The ends were cut back, 5 bases at V and 6 bases at J, with 20 bases in the middle. The CDR3 loop reads CASSLERMGVGNEQFF. CDR3 nucleotide sequence: TGTGCCAGCAGCCTAGAGCGAATGGGGGTAGGCAATGAGCAGTTCTTC.

V gene TRBV12-3 or TRBV12-4 combines with J gene TRBJ1-1; D gene unclear. The ends were cut back, 3 bases at V and 4 bases at J, with 6 bases in the middle. The CDR3 is 12 amino acids. The CDR3: CASSFQGTEAFF. The CDR3 coding sequence is TGTGCCAGCAGTTTCCAAGGCACTGAAGCTTTCTTT.

In its sample, this clonotype was seen a few times. The chain joins TRBV4-3 to TRBJ2-6; D gene uncertain. The CDR3 runs 15 residues. The V end was cut by 4 bases, the J end by 2 bases, with 9 bases between. Germline V gene data show CDR1 as LGHNA and CDR2 as YSLEER. The CDR3 loop is CASSPDLPGANVLTF. The DNA of the CDR3 is TGCGCCAGCAGCCCGGACCTCCCTGGGGCCAACGTCCTGACTTTC.

The genes are TRBV25-1 and TRBJ1-2, with D hard to call. The CDR3 runs 13 residues. Trimming took off 2 bases at V and 5 bases at J, with 9 bases between the two ends. Germline V gene sequence: CDR1 MGHDK, CDR2 SYGVNS. CDR3 protein: CASSEAGPYGYTF. CDR3 nucleotide sequence: TGTGCCAGCAGTGAAGCGGGCCCGTATGGCTACACCTTC.

The rearrangement joins TRBV20-1 to TRBJ2-1, with D hard to call. This CDR3 is 13 amino acids long. The V and J ends lost 1 base and 4 bases respectively, with 8 bases between them. The germline V gene has CDR1 DFQATT and CDR2 SNEGSKA (reference sequence). The CDR3 DNA reads TGCAGTGCTAGAGTTAAAGGGTACAATGAGCAGTTCTTC. It codes for CSARVKGYNEQFF.

This clonotype was counted a few times. The CDR3 DNA reads as TGTGCCAGCAGCTCCGGACTAGAGGAGAGATATGAGCAGTTCTTC. Residues: CASSSGLEERYEQFF. The J gene is TRBJ2-1, the V gene TRBV5-6, with 7 bases identical to TRBD2. From germline, CDR1 is SGHDT and CDR2 YYEEEE. There are 15 residues in the CDR3. V gave up 3 bases and J gave up 8 bases; unmatched junction bases: 11.

This sequence joins TRBV7-8 and TRBJ2-1; D is unclear. Per the germline V gene, CDR1 is SGHVS and CDR2 is FQNEAQ. Trimming removed 2 bases from V and 8 bases from J, with 4 bases in between. CDR3 length: 11 amino acids. Here the CDR3 reads CASSLFDEQFF. CDR3 nucleotides: TGTGCCAGCAGCTTATTTGATGAGCAGTTCTTC.

The chain joins TRBV24-1 to TRBJ2-3, with D possibly being TRBD2 (5 bases). The CDR3 runs 20 residues. Deletions cut 0 bases from V and 2 bases from J, with 23 bases between. Germline V gives CDR1 KGHDR, CDR2 SFDVKD. This CDR3 reads CATSDLRVGEGSRYTDTQYF. The DNA of the CDR3 is TGTGCCACCAGTGATTTGCGGGTTGGCGAGGGCAGCCGGTACACAGATACGCAGTATTTT.

This chain links TRBV20-1 with TRBJ1-4, with TRBD1 identical over 8 bases. The ends lost 4 bases at V and 6 bases at J; junction bases unmatched: 7. The CDR3 loop spans 14 amino acids. In germline, CDR1 is DFQATT, CDR2 SNEGSKA (reference sequence). CDR3 in DNA: TGCAGTGCTACCCAGGGGGCGCGAGATGAAAAACTGTTTTTT. Amino acids: CSATQGARDEKLFF.

This chain joins TRBV6-2 or TRBV6-3 and TRBJ1-2, with D unresolved. The CDR3 has 13 residues. Deletions cut 1 base from V and 7 bases from J, with 10 bases between. Germline V CDR1 and CDR2: MNHEY, SVGEGT. CDR3 sequence (DNA): TGTGCCAGCAGTTACTGGGGTTCGCTTGGCTACACCTTC. Translation gives CASSYWGSLGYTF.

V gene TRBV5-1 combines with J gene TRBJ1-5, with D unresolved. Trimming removed 8 bases at V and 6 bases at J, with 12 bases between. The V gene's germline CDR1 is SGHRS and CDR2 YFSETQ. The CDR3 covers 12 residues. CDR3 residues: CASSSGLQPQHF. CDR3 nucleotide sequence: TGCGCCAGTTCCAGTGGTCTTCAGCCCCAGCATTTT.